This TCR beta chain stems from a study of shared clonotypes between healthy human individuals (dated by TCRdb to the early 2020s). A note on the overall study: The cohort comprised a couple of women and a few men aged 18 to 49 years. For each donor, three plates each were used for CD4 naive and CD4 memory, two plates were used for CD8 naive, and one plate was used for CD8 memory. To increase sequencing depth and limit assay-specific biases, different laboratories used diverse techniques to prepare libraries and sequence TCR repertoires. Each donor's leukapheresis produced roughly between roughly 0.85 and 10 billion PBMCs. Blood TCR repertoires of several healthy adults were deeply sequenced to estimate repertoire size and the extent of clonotype sharing between individuals. The paper as a whole reports these results and caveats: Naive subsets generally had larger estimated clonotype richness than memory subsets. Because the study included only a small number of donors, the genetic and exposure-history diversity represented was limited. Pairwise subsampling led to the expectation that sequencing depth would affect the degree of clonotype sharing among donors. Sampling was restricted to blood, and TCR repertoires in tissue are likely to differ from TCR repertoires in blood. Compared with non-shared clonotypes, clonotypes shared by all four sorted-subset donors had higher generation probabilities. Sharing across four donors was observed for about 4.8% of naive CD4, around 3.5% of naive CD8, over 2% of memory CD4, and roughly 0.4% of memory CD8 clonotypes. Even with the large sequencing depth, rarefaction of the sorted-subset datasets indicated that sequencing was incomplete.

Healthy HIV-negative adults with no recently reported acute infections or vaccinations were included as donors. Every donor was a Caucasian adult residing in Nashville, Tennessee, USA. CD4+ T cells were enriched by magnetic negative selection, after which naive cells were positively selected on CD45RA and the negative fraction was taken as the memory subset. Blood was collected by leukapheresis, and PBMCs were isolated by Ficoll-Histopaque density gradient centrifugation and then cryopreserved in liquid nitrogen vapor phase. Analytical flow cytometry was used to check the purity and quantity of each magnetically sorted T cell population. Genomic DNA was isolated from each sorted fraction and quantified by UV absorbance on a Nanodrop 2000c. Using the deep immunoSEQ assay, multiplex PCR amplified TCR CDR3 regions from genomic DNA. Extracted genomic DNA from each cell subset was spread evenly across all wells of several immunoSEQ 96-well plates, with each plate serving as a replicate. For sorted subsets, around 200 ng genomic DNA, equal to 30,000 to 35,000 T cell genomes, was loaded into each replicate PCR. The purified libraries were quantified using a Qubit 3.0 fluorometer, sized with a Bioanalyzer 2100, and then quantified again using the KAPA Library Quantification kit. Every immunoSEQ 96-well plate was sequenced on a separate single-read 150-cycle Illumina NextSeq 550 flow cell. The source study handled its data this way. The immunoSEQ output contained only junctional sequences without quality scores, so filtering could not match that applied to full-length reads. To assign V/J genes and CDR3, sequences were annotated using PyIR, a Python wrapper for IgBLAST v1.9, with IMGT germline references. Any read was removed if the V/J assignment was weak (E-value above 1e-6), the CDR3 was missing, or the read contained stop codons, out-of-frame junctions, or ambiguous translated residues. V3J clonotypes were defined by identical inferred V gene, J gene, and CDR3 amino acid sequence. To compute the percentage overlap between repertoires, the number of shared unique clonotypes was divided by the size of the smaller repertoire. RTK rarefaction, the Chao1 estimator, and Recon v2.1 estimates of unobserved clonotypes were used to assess repertoire richness. Generation probabilities were computed with OLGA for all TCRbeta clonotypes obtained by the gDNA method from a few donors. TCRdb mirrors the immuneACCESS table, restricted to in-frame sequences. Some clones are absent from its copies; in checked studies, under half trace to an unresolved V gene, and the reason for the others is unknown. V, J and clone size are those of that table, while D and trimming were read from the DNA. For this sample there are over 1.5 million clones; roughly 98% appear just once. The ten largest clones take up 0.4% to 0.55% of the sample.

A note on this clone: Its antigen is currently not known. It has no much larger one-base neighbor in the sample; base qualities were not kept.

Sequencing input: naive CD4+ T cells sorted from blood. The cell subset or site label on this specimen signifies: CD45RA+ positively selected. This receptor was taken from a man aged 25 to 40 in good health.

DNA sequence: TGTGCCAGCAGGCTCGGGCCGAGCTCCTACAATGAGCAGTTCTTC. It translates to CASRLGPSSYNEQFF. The chain was built from TRBV6-4 and TRBJ2-1, with no D gene named confidently. The CDR3, from cysteine to phenylalanine, totals 15 residues. The entry retains the CDR3 DNA only, 45 bases that are in frame from base 1. From the germline V gene, CDR1 is MRHNA and CDR2 is SNTAGT. V was cut back by 6 bases and J by 0 bases, leaving a gap of 12 bases between them.